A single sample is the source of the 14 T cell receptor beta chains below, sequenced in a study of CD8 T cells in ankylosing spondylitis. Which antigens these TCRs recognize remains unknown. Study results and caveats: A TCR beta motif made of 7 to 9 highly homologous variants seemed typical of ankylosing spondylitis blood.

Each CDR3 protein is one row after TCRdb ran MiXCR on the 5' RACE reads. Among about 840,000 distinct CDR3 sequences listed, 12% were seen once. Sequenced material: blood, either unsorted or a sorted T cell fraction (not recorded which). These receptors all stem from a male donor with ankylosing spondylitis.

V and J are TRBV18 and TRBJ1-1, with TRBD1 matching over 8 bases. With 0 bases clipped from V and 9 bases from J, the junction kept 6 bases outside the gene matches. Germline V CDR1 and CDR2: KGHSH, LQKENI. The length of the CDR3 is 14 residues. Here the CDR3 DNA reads TGTGCCAGCTCACCACCTGCGGACAGGGTCCAAGCTTTCTTT. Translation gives CASSPPADRVQAFF. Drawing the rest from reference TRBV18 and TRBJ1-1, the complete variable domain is NAGVMQNPRHLVRRRGQEARLRCSPMKGHSHVYWYRQLPEEGLKFMVYLQKENIIDESGMPKERFSAEFPKEGPSILRIQQVVRGDSAAYFCASSPPADRVQAFFGQGTRLTVV.

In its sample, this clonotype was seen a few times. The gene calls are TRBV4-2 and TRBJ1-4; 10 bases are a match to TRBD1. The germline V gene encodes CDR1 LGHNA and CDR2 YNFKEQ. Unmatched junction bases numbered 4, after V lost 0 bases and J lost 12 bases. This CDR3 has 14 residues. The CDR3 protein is CASSQDRDRGELFF. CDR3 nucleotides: TGTGCCAGCAGCCAAGATAGGGACAGGGGTGAACTGTTTTTT.

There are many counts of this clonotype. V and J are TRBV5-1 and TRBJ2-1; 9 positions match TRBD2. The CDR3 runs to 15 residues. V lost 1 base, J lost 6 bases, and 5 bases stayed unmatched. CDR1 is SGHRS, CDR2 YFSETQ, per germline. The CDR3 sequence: CASSLRTSDFNEQFF. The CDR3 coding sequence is TGCGCCAGCAGCTTGAGGACTAGCGACTTCAATGAGCAGTTCTTC.

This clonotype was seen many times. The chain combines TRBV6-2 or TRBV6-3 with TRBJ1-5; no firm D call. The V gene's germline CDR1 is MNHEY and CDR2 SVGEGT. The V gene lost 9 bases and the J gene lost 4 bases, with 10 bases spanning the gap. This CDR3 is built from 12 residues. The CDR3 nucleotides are TGTGCCAGTTGGGCCTTAAATCAGCCCCAGCATTTT. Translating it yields CASWALNQPQHF.

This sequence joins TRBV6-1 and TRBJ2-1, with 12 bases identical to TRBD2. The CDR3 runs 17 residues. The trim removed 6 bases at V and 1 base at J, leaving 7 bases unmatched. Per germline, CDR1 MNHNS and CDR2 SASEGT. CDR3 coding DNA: TGTGCCAGCAGAGGTCTAGCGGGAGGGGATTCCTACAATGAGCAGTTCTTC. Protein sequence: CASRGLAGGDSYNEQFF.

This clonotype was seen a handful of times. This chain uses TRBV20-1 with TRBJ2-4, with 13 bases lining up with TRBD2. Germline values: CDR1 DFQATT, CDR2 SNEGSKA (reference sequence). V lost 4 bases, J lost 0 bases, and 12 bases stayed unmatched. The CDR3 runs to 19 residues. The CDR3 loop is CSATQPGLAGYLAKNIQYF. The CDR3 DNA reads TGCAGTGCTACCCAACCGGGACTAGCGGGATACTTAGCCAAAAACATTCAGTACTTC.

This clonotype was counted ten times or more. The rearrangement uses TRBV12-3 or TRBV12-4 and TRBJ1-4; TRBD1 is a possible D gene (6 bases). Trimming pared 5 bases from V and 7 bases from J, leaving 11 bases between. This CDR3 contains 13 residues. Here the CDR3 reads CASSKTGSEKLFF. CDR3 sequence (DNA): TGTGCCAGCAGTAAGACAGGCTCTGAAAAACTGTTTTTT.

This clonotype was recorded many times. Written as DNA, the CDR3 is TGCAGTGCCAGCAAACATATTACAAATCAGCCCCAGCATTTT. Translation: CSASKHITNQPQHF. V is TRBV20-1 and J is TRBJ1-5; the D is unclear. CDR3 size: 14 residues. Between the trimmed V and J ends, which lost 6 bases and 4 bases, there was a span of 16 bases. Germline CDR1 is DFQATT and CDR2 is SNEGSKA (reference sequence).

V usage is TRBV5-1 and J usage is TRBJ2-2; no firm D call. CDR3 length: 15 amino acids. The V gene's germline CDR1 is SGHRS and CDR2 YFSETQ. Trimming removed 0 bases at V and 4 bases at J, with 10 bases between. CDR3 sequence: CASSLGGEGTGELFF. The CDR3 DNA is TGCGCCAGCAGCTTGGGGGGTGAAGGCACCGGGGAGCTGTTTTTT.

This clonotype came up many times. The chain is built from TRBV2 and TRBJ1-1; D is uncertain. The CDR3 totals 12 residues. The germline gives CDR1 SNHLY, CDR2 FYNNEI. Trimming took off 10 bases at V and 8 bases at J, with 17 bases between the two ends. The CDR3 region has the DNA TGTGCCACCGTGGGAGGACGAAAGGAAGCTTTCTTT. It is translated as CATVGGRKEAFF.

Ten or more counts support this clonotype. Here the CDR3 reads CSARVSEGQYF. DNA for the CDR3: TGCAGTGCTAGAGTTTCGGAAGGGCAGTACTTC. J is TRBJ2-7 and V is TRBV20-1; D is uncertain. Looked up from germline, CDR1 is DFQATT and CDR2 is SNEGSKA (reference sequence). This CDR3 contains 11 residues. Trimming shortened V by 1 base and J by 9 bases, and 10 bases separated the two germline ends.

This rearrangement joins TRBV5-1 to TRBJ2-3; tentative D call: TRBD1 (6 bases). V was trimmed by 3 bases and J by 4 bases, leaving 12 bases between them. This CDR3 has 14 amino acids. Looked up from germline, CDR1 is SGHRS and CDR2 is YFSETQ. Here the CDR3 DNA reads TGCGCCAGCAGCTCACAGGGCTTGCCAGATACGCAGTATTTT. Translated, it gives CASSSQGLPDTQYF.

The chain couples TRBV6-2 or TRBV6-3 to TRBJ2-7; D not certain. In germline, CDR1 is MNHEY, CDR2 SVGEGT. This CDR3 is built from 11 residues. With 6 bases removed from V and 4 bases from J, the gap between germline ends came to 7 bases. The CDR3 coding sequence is TGTGCCAGCAGAAACCATTACGAGCAGTACTTC. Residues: CASRNHYEQYF.

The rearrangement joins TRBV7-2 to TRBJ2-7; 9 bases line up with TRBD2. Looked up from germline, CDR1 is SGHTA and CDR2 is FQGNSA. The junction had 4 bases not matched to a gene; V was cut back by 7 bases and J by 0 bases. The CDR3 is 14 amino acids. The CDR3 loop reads CASTLAGFSYEQYF. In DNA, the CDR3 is TGTGCCAGCACCCTAGCGGGATTCTCCTACGAGCAGTACTTC.